The next 31 T cell receptor beta chains were all read from a single sample in a study of T cell responses to AZD1222 COVID-19 vaccine. TCRdb keeps only in-frame clones here, not all; method: immunoSEQ multiplex PCR. The repertoire consists of over 100,000 clones, with around 90% occurring once and the leading ten covering around 13%. The sequenced sample was peripheral blood, obtained on day 0 of MenACWY control vaccination. The origin of the receptors is an adult in good health.

This chain uses TRBV24-1 with TRBJ2-5; D is tentatively TRBD1 or TRBD2 (5 bases each). CDR3 length: 16 amino acids. Trimming cost V 1 base and J 5 bases, with 16 bases left between them. Germline CDR1 KGHDR, CDR2 SFDVKD. The CDR3 DNA reads as TGTGCCACCAGTGATTTTGGGACCTTAAGCCGGGAGACCCAGTACTTC. Protein: CATSDFGTLSRETQYF.

This chain connects TRBV18 to TRBJ1-1; 10 positions agree with TRBD1. J was trimmed by 4 bases and V by 1 base; bases with no gene match: 6. The CDR3 covers 16 residues. Germline V CDR1 and CDR2: KGHSH, LQKENI. In DNA, the CDR3 is TGTGCCAGCTCACCACGACAGGGGGCTGTTTCCACTGAAGCTTTCTTT. Protein: CASSPRQGAVSTEAFF.

This clone was observed once. V usage is TRBV5-4 and J usage is TRBJ1-2; the D gene is possibly TRBD1 (5 bases). Trimming shortened V by 4 bases and J by 4 bases, and 8 bases separated the two germline ends. This CDR3 contains 12 residues. Germline lookup yields CDR1 SGHNT and CDR2 YYREEE (reference sequence). The CDR3 is CASSVDTYGYTF. The DNA for the CDR3 is TGTGCCAGCAGCGTGGACACCTATGGCTACACCTTC.

Note on this clone: This is likely a read error, given that the CDR3 carries no conserved phenylalanine or tryptophan at its end. The limits of the CDR3 on the DNA are not certain, so only TCRdb's listed CDR3 is given. The V call is TRBV11-3, the J call TRBJ1-1. From its first to its last residue, the CDR3 has 10 amino acids. Germline CDR1 reads SGHNT; CDR2 reads YENEEA. The chain's CDR3 is CASSFTLPRG.

The V and J genes are TRBV27 and TRBJ1-1; a weak D match, TRBD1 (6 bases). The CDR3 is made up of 14 amino acids. Trimming removed 2 bases at V and 1 base at J, with 8 bases between. Per the germline V gene, CDR1 is MNHEY and CDR2 is SMNVEV (reference sequence). This CDR3 reads CASSLQGRNTEAFF. As DNA, the CDR3 is TGTGCCAGCAGTTTACAGGGGCGGAACACTGAAGCTTTCTTT.

The chain couples TRBV30 to TRBJ1-5; D is ambiguous. Trimming shortened V by 4 bases and J by 4 bases, and 8 bases separated the two germline ends. The CDR3 totals 12 residues. Germline V lookup: CDR1 GTSNPN, CDR2 SVGIG (reference sequence). The CDR3 nucleotides are TGTGCCTGGAATTGGGGAAATCAGCCCCAGCATTTT. Encoded protein: CAWNWGNQPQHF.

This sequence joins TRBV5-8 and TRBJ1-1; 7 bases are shared with TRBD1. After removal of 5 bases from V and 4 bases from J, the junction contained 8 bases not matched to a gene. The CDR3 is made up of 14 amino acids. Germline V CDR1 and CDR2: SGHTS, YDEGEE. The CDR3 nucleotides read TGTGCCAGCAGACGAGACAGGGCTCGCACTGAAGCTTTCTTT. Translating it yields CASRRDRARTEAFF.

This clone was detected a few times. The chain has TRBV15 and TRBJ1-2; TRBD1 matches 7 bases. CDR1 LNHNV and CDR2 YYDKDF come from the germline V gene (reference sequence). Losses at the gene ends were 1 base for V and 7 bases for J; bases not matched to a gene: 9. The CDR3 is made up of 15 amino acids. In DNA form, the CDR3 reads TGTGCCACCAGCAGAGGACCGGGACAGATGACTGGCTACACCTTC. Its protein product is CATSRGPGQMTGYTF. The whole variable domain, filled in from reference TRBV15 and TRBJ1-2, reads DAMVIQNPRYQVTQFGKPVTLSCSQTLNHNVMYWYQQKSSQAPKLLFHYYDKDFNNEADTPDNFQSRRPNTSFCFLDIRSPGLGDTAMYLCATSRGPGQMTGYTFGSGTRLTVV.

The rearrangement uses TRBV7-9 and TRBJ2-7; weak D call: TRBD1 (5 bases). The germline V gene has CDR1 SEHNR and CDR2 FQNEAQ (reference sequence). The CDR3 runs 15 residues. V gave up 1 base and J gave up 2 bases, with 12 bases separating them. The CDR3 is CASSLGPQVTYEQYF. As DNA, the CDR3 is TGTGCCAGCAGCTTAGGCCCACAGGTGACCTACGAGCAGTACTTC. The full variable domain, in which reference TRBV7-9 and TRBJ2-7 provide the parts outside the CDR3, is DTGVSQNPRHKITKRGQNVTFRCDPISEHNRLYWYRQTLGQGPEFLTYFQNEAQLEKSRLLSDRFSAERPKGSFSTLEIQRTEQGDSAMYLCASSLGPQVTYEQYFGPGTRLTVT.

This clone came up once. This chain joins TRBV5-1 and TRBJ1-4; no clear D gene. The V end lost 4 bases, the J end lost 7 bases, and 14 bases lay between the germline ends. Germline V gene lookup returns CDR1 SGHRS and CDR2 YFSETQ. The CDR3 length is 14 residues. Here the CDR3 reads CASSPTGIGEKLFF. CDR3 coding DNA: TGCGCCAGCAGCCCGACGGGGATTGGTGAAAAACTGTTTTTT.

V is TRBV4-1 and J is TRBJ2-7; D may be TRBD1 (6 bases). Per germline, CDR1 MGHRA and CDR2 YSYEKL. CDR3 length equals 15 residues. Trimming removed 1 base at V and 3 bases at J, with 13 bases between. CDR3 amino acids: CASSQAETGNYEQYF. CDR3 nucleotides: TGCGCCAGCAGCCAAGCTGAGACAGGAAACTACGAGCAGTACTTC.

This clone was detected a few times. V gene TRBV11-2 combines with J gene TRBJ1-5; 9 nucleotides align to TRBD1. The CDR3 is 14 residues long. Germline V gene lookup returns CDR1 SGHAT and CDR2 FQNNGV. V lost 5 bases to trimming and J lost 6 bases; unmatched junction nucleotides: 5. The CDR3 sequence: CASSRDRESQPQHF. CDR3 sequence (DNA): TGTGCCAGCAGCCGGGACAGGGAGAGTCAGCCCCAGCATTTT.

The table lists this clone with a count of one. This chain links TRBV6-5 with TRBJ2-7; D is perhaps TRBD2 (6 bases). The CDR3 sequence is 15 residues long. V was shortened by 0 bases and J by 0 bases, with 9 bases between the two germline ends. Germline CDR1 reads MNHEY; CDR2 reads SVGAGI. The CDR3 sequence: CASSYSWRVSYEQYF. The CDR3 DNA reads TGTGCCAGCAGTTACTCGTGGAGGGTCTCCTACGAGCAGTACTTC.

The chain has TRBV28 and TRBJ1-1; D call uncertain. Germline-derived CDR1 and CDR2 are MDHEN and SYDVKM. Trimming took off 6 bases at V and 5 bases at J, with 16 bases between the two ends. This CDR3 has 14 amino acids. The CDR3 DNA reads as TGTGCCAGCAGGCCTCGGGGAGGGTCGACTGAAGCTTTCTTT. It encodes CASRPRGGSTEAFF.

The gene calls are TRBV19 and TRBJ1-4; possible D gene TRBD1, 6 bases. This CDR3 region has 16 residues. Germline CDR1 is LNHDA and CDR2 is SQIVND (reference sequence). The V gene lost 9 bases and the J gene lost 7 bases, with 24 bases spanning the gap. CDR3 sequence (DNA): TGTGCCAGCAGCGGGACACGGACATCTTCCTCTGAAAAACTGTTTTTT. Protein: CASSGTRTSSSEKLFF.

This clone was seen just once. The V gene is TRBV5-8, the J gene TRBJ2-3; a weak D match, TRBD2 (6 bases). V lost 1 base and J 1 base, leaving 13 bases between the germline ends. CDR3 size: 16 residues. Germline V lookup: CDR1 SGHTS, CDR2 YDEGEE. The CDR3 DNA reads as TGTGCCAGCAGCTTGCGCAGCGGGTACGGCACAGATACGCAGTATTTT. It translates to CASSLRSGYGTDTQYF. Filled out from reference TRBV5-8 and TRBJ2-3, the complete variable domain reads EAGVTQSPTHLIKTRGQQATLRCSPISGHTSVYWYQQALGLGLQFLLWYDEGEERNRGNFPPRFSGRQFPNYSSELNVNALELEDSALYLCASSLRSGYGTDTQYFGPGTRLTVL.

This chain joins TRBV28 and TRBJ1-6, with D possibly matching TRBD1 (5 bases). The CDR3 has 13 residues. Trimming removed 11 bases at V and 4 bases at J, with 12 bases between. Germline V gives CDR1 MDHEN, CDR2 SYDVKM. CDR3 loop: CAGRGGYNSPLHF. The CDR3 coding sequence is TGTGCCGGCCGGGGGGGGTATAATTCACCCCTCCACTTT.

This rearrangement joins TRBV11-3 to TRBJ2-1, with TRBD2 matching over 9 bases. The CDR3 has 15 residues. The ends lost 3 bases at V and 2 bases at J; junction bases unmatched: 2. The germline V gene has CDR1 SGHNT and CDR2 YENEEA. The CDR3 protein is CASSFGGRAYNEQFF. The CDR3 DNA sequence: TGTGCCAGCAGCTTTGGCGGGAGGGCCTACAATGAGCAGTTCTTC.

J is TRBJ2-1 and V is TRBV9, with TRBD2 as a possible D gene (6 bases). Germline assignment: CDR1 SGDLS and CDR2 YYNGEE. With 0 bases removed from V and 6 bases from J, the gap between germline ends came to 7 bases. This CDR3 has 13 amino acids. For the CDR3, the DNA is TGTGCCAGCAGCGTAGCGGGGGTCAATGAGCAGTTCTTC. As protein: CASSVAGVNEQFF.

The chain joins TRBV24-1 to TRBJ2-4; D call uncertain. Germline CDR1 KGHDR, CDR2 SFDVKD. CDR3 length: 14 residues. V lost 4 bases and J 0 bases, leaving 6 bases between the germline ends. CDR3: CATSDGLAKNIQYF. CDR3 DNA: TGTGCCACCAGTGACGGGTTAGCCAAAAACATTCAGTACTTC.

V usage is TRBV5-6 and J usage is TRBJ2-7, with D possibly TRBD2 on 5 matching bases. Germline V CDR1 and CDR2: SGHDT, YYEEEE. The V end was cut by 1 base, the J end by 2 bases, with 19 bases between. The length of the CDR3 is 17 residues. Here the CDR3 reads CASSLPLGRPTAYEQYF. CDR3 DNA: TGTGCCAGCAGCTTGCCTTTGGGGAGACCCACGGCCTACGAGCAGTACTTC.

The chain couples TRBV6-2 or TRBV6-3 to TRBJ2-7; D unclear. V was pared by 2 bases and J by 1 base, with 15 bases between. The germline CDR1 and CDR2 sequences are MNHEY and SVGEGT. The CDR3 runs to 16 residues. The CDR3 DNA reads TGTGCCAGCAGTTACAATAGACGCAAGGAATCCTACGAGCAGTACTTC. This sequence encodes CASSYNRRKESYEQYF.

V and J are TRBV6-5 and TRBJ1-2, with D possibly TRBD1 on 5 matching bases. Germline V gene data show CDR1 as MNHEY and CDR2 as SVGAGI. Trimming took off 2 bases at V and 3 bases at J, with 13 bases between the two ends. The CDR3 is 15 residues long. CDR3 bases: TGTGCCAGCAGTTACACAAGGGGAGGATACTATGGCTACACCTTC. Protein product: CASSYTRGGYYGYTF.

The chain has TRBV27 and TRBJ2-7, with D perhaps matching TRBD1 (6 bases). The CDR3 contains 16 residues. V gave up 5 bases and J gave up 2 bases, with 19 bases separating them. Per the germline V gene, CDR1 is MNHEY and CDR2 is SMNVEV (reference sequence). The CDR3 loop reads CASSTLGQGLTYEQYF. Written as DNA, the CDR3 is TGTGCCAGCAGTACCCTCGGGCAGGGGCTTACCTACGAGCAGTACTTC.

The chain has TRBV29-1 and TRBJ1-4; no clear D gene. The V gene lost 6 bases and the J gene lost 0 bases, with 14 bases spanning the gap. CDR3 size: 15 residues. CDR1 is SQVTM and CDR2 is ANQGSEA in the germline V gene. In DNA form, the CDR3 reads TGCAGCGTAACGGGATCAATGGCAACTAATGAAAAACTGTTTTTT. Its protein is CSVTGSMATNEKLFF.

DNA of the CDR3: TGTGCCAGCAGCACCGATGCGGTTATGAACACTGAAGCTTTCTTT. Translated, it gives CASSTDAVMNTEAFF. The V call is TRBV11-2, the J call TRBJ1-1; D remains unclear. Germline V gene data show CDR1 as SGHAT and CDR2 as FQNNGV. Trimming took 5 bases from V and 0 from J, leaving 13 bases between them. This CDR3 has 15 amino acids.

This clone is a singleton in its sample. The V and J genes are TRBV19 and TRBJ1-1; D perhaps matches TRBD1 (6 bases). The CDR3 has 11 residues. Trimming pared 6 bases from V and 6 bases from J, leaving 8 bases between. The V gene's germline CDR1 is LNHDA and CDR2 SQIVND (reference sequence). The CDR3 sequence is CASSPGAEAFF. DNA for the CDR3: TGTGCCAGTAGCCCAGGGGCTGAAGCTTTCTTT.

The chain links TRBV10-2 to TRBJ1-5; tentative D call: TRBD1 (5 bases). The CDR3 is 13 residues long. Germline CDR1 and CDR2: WSHSY and SAAADI. The V end was cut by 2 bases, the J end by 7 bases, with 9 bases between. CDR3 loop: CASSEGARQPQHF. The CDR3 DNA reads as TGCGCCAGCAGTGAGGGGGCGCGGCAGCCCCAGCATTTT.

This rearrangement joins TRBV18 to TRBJ2-7, with 7 bases lining up with TRBD1. V shed 4 bases and J 4 bases; nucleotides not matched to a gene: 7. The CDR3 has 14 amino acids. Germline lookup yields CDR1 KGHSH and CDR2 LQKENI. CDR3 residues: CASSLTGLRYEQYF. The CDR3 DNA follows: TGTGCCAGCTCACTGACAGGGTTGAGGTACGAGCAGTACTTC.

The chain has TRBV10-3 and TRBJ1-5; 8 nucleotides line up with TRBD1. Germline CDR1 is ENHRY and CDR2 is SYGVKD. Trimming took 10 bases from V and 2 from J; bases not matched to a gene: 16. The CDR3 sequence is 17 residues long. CDR3 sequence reads: CATCPGQQQGGNQPQHF. DNA of the CDR3: TGTGCCACCTGCCCGGGACAACAACAGGGGGGCAATCAGCCCCAGCATTTT.

The genes are TRBV28 and TRBJ2-2; a weak D match, TRBD2 (6 bases). The CDR3 sequence is 14 residues long. V was cut by 11 bases and J by 1 base, with 14 bases left in between. The germline V gene has CDR1 MDHEN and CDR2 SYDVKM. The CDR3 is CAGGTRRNTGELFF. The CDR3 coding sequence is TGTGCCGGAGGGACTCGCAGGAACACCGGGGAGCTGTTTTTT.